This is a list of T cell receptor beta chains from one sample in a study of spatial heterogeneity in lung cancer. Each CDR3 protein is one row after TCRdb ran MiXCR on the 5' RACE reads. The profile shows 49,000 or so distinct CDR3 sequences, approximately 12% of them singletons. The material was PBMCs, obtained at surgery. These receptors all come from a female donor with early-stage non-small cell lung cancer. Both conserved end residues are part of each CDR3. Size values are once, few and many counts, or a class for expanded clones, and some rows have none.

clone_size v_call cdr3_aa
NA TRBV2 CASRDADVGNQPQHF
many TRBV20-1 CSAGGGQGGSYEQYF
NA TRBV28 CASSHKTKYF
few TRBV19 CASSRITRGAREKLFF
few TRBV20-1 CSARTGVRPYEQYF
NA TRBV7-2 CASSSSGGRYEQYF
few TRBV6-1 CASSSTGEAFF
many TRBV7-7 CASSLGGDLSTDTQYF
NA TRBV7-6 CASSLASGGPETQYF
NA TRBV29-1 CSVARDRTYEQYF
few TRBV29-1 CSVRSGMGSMNTEAFF
many TRBV12-3/TRBV12-4 CASRGSYNEQFF
few TRBV6-5 CASRSTGWTETQYF
NA TRBV14 CASSHRKRGPQETQYF
few TRBV4-2 CASSQDRASGGLAKNIQYF
few TRBV18 CASSPQGMGNSPLHF
NA TRBV7-2 CASSSGTSGGETQYF
few TRBV2 CASSTSPGRSNTGELFF
NA TRBV19 CASSIGGYNEQFF
few TRBV20-1 CSVGTDTDTQYF
few TRBV5-1 CASSLTAGVYEQYF
NA TRBV12-3/TRBV12-4 CAGSPGTVNEQFF
NA TRBV5-1 CASRSGNEQYF
NA TRBV7-2 CASMRGTGVREETQYF
few TRBV6-1 CASSRGGRYEQYF
many TRBV29-1 CSVEENRNGYTF
NA TRBV7-9 CASADSEQETQYF
few TRBV6-2/TRBV6-3 CASSPHYSNQPQHF
NA TRBV2 CASSEGFGLGANTEAFF
many TRBV12-3/TRBV12-4 CASSFGGWGSSYNEQFF
few TRBV12-3/TRBV12-4 CASSETGVRNQPQHF
few TRBV5-6 CASSLGGTQYF
NA TRBV7-2 CASSFVTGGSYNEQFF
NA TRBV19 CASSMWAASGRELFF
NA TRBV11-2 CASSLGLRGEPSTDTQYF
NA TRBV20-1 CSAVLRPPLGTDTQYF
few TRBV29-1 CSVGPAGNNQPQHF
NA TRBV3-1 CASSPWTGESGYTF
NA TRBV29-1 CSVEDRAGGNEQFF
few TRBV3-1 CASSQDNYGYTF
many TRBV6-2/TRBV6-3 CASSDPGQGAEAFF
NA TRBV20-1 CSARDGRGKETQYF
NA TRBV20-1 CSAEIETQYF
few TRBV6-6 CASSYSTIFNSPLHF